This T cell receptor beta chain was identified in a study of T cells expressing NK-cell markers. Study-level background: Beta-chain profiling covered CD3+CD56+NKG2C+, CD3+CD56+NKG2C- and CD3+CD56-NKG2C+ sorted subsets. One of the eight sequenced donors was seronegative, whereas the other seven were HCMV-seropositive. Study-level results: In a few donors, dominant clonotypes made up about 28.3-65% of CD3+CD56-NKG2C+ cells.

Template switching by 5'RACE with UMIs generated the TCR beta cDNA. With the 5' RACE reads reprocessed, TCRdb shows one record per CDR3 protein and no DNA. In total, the table holds some 460,000 distinct CDR3 sequences. CDR3 size: 13 residues. Germline CDR1 DFQATT, CDR2 SNEGSKA (reference sequence). Of note for this clonotype: No antigen is known for it.

The chain is built from TRBV20-1 and TRBJ1-2; TCRdb calls TRBD1, which cannot be checked without DNA. This receptor was taken from a woman between 45 and 60 years old in good health. The material sequenced was blood T cells: a sorted CD56 or NKG2C T cell subset, CD4+ or CD8+ T cells, or bulk PBMC T cells (not recorded which). This CDR3 is CSARPTGGNGYTF.